Listed below are T cell receptor beta chains from one sample, sequenced in a study of blood T cell repertoires in COVID-19. Using immunoSEQ multiplex PCR, the repertoire was profiled, and TCRdb retains in-frame clones only, with some absent. The table records roughly 150,000 clones, approximately 88% of them present only once. The sequencing input was peripheral blood. Source of these receptors: a human donor in a cohort sampled during active COVID-19. Both conserved end residues are part of each CDR3. D genes are given only for firm matches. Only part of the rows carry a size: once, few, many, or a class if the clone is expanded.

TRBJ1-1 NA TRBV28 few CASSWTETVNTEAFF TGTGCCAGCAGTTGGACAGAGACCGTAAACACTGAAGCTTTCTTT
TRBJ2-7 NA TRBV29-1 NA CSGARGYEQYF TGCAGCGGAGCGCGCGGTTACGAGCAGTACTTC
TRBJ2-7 NA TRBV6-5 NA CASSLGPTYEQYF TGTGCCAGCAGCCTGGGGCCAACCTACGAGCAGTACTTC
TRBJ2-7 TRBD1 TRBV27 NA CASSLSSWQGDDEQYF TGTGCCAGCAGTTTATCCTCGTGGCAGGGGGACGACGAGCAGTACTTC
TRBJ2-1 NA TRBV18 NA CASSPPGRGYLDEQFF TGTGCCAGCTCACCACCGGGCAGGGGTTACTTGGATGAGCAGTTCTTC
TRBJ2-7 TRBD2 TRBV28 NA CASSTRSLSGGASYEQYF TGTGCCAGCAGTACGCGGTCCCTTAGCGGGGGAGCATCCTACGAGCAGTACTTC
TRBJ1-1 TRBD1 TRBV4-3 NA CASSPGTGKNEAFF TGCGCCAGCAGCCCCGGGACAGGGAAGAATGAAGCTTTCTTT
TRBJ1-2 NA TRBV7-2 NA CANQRSGAGDAGYTF TGTGCCAACCAACGTTCGGGGGCGGGGGATGCTGGCTACACCTTC
TRBJ2-7 TRBD2 TRBV6-6 NA CASSYSTSGRAYEQYF TGTGCCAGCAGTTACTCAACTAGCGGGAGGGCCTACGAGCAGTACTTC
TRBJ1-4 NA TRBV9 NA CASSVEPEDEKLFF TGTGCCAGCAGCGTAGAACCAGAGGATGAAAAACTGTTTTTT
TRBJ2-1 TRBD2 TRBV9 NA CASSAGTSGGNEQFF TGTGCCAGCAGCGCCGGGACTAGCGGGGGCAATGAGCAGTTCTTC
TRBJ1-2 NA TRBV28 NA CASSLTGSYGYTF TGTGCCAGCAGTTTAACGGGGTCCTATGGCTACACCTTC
TRBJ2-7 TRBD2 TRBV28 NA CASRTGTSGRPYEQYF TGTGCCAGCAGGACCGGGACTAGCGGGAGGCCTTACGAGCAGTACTTC
TRBJ1-1 TRBD1 TRBV14 NA CASSPRTGGDEAFF TGTGCCAGCAGCCCACGGACAGGGGGCGATGAAGCTTTCTTT
TRBJ2-5 TRBD2 TRBV11-2 NA CASSVLAGQETQYF TGTGCCAGCAGCGTTCTAGCGGGACAAGAGACCCAGTACTTC
TRBJ2-7 NA TRBV5-1 NA CASSLEPMGQIAFRRYF TGCGCCAGCAGCTTGGAGCCGATGGGGCAAATTGCCTTTCGGCGGTACTTC
TRBJ1-5 TRBD1 TRBV5-8 NA CASSLMRGLGQPQHF TGTGCCAGCAGCTTGATGAGGGGGCTCGGTCAGCCCCAGCATTTT
TRBJ1-1 TRBD1 TRBV2 few CASSGDRATEAFF TGTGCCAGCAGTGGGGACAGGGCCACTGAAGCTTTCTTT
TRBJ1-1 TRBD1 TRBV6-2/TRBV6-3 NA CASSARTGGFTEAFF TGTGCCAGCAGTGCCCGGACAGGGGGCTTTACTGAAGCTTTCTTT
TRBJ2-1 TRBD2 TRBV27 NA CASSFLGLAASSYNEQFF TGTGCCAGCAGTTTCCTGGGACTAGCGGCGAGCTCCTACAATGAGCAGTTCTTC
TRBJ2-3 TRBD1 TRBV11-2 NA CASSWDRYSSTDTQYF TGTGCCAGCAGCTGGGACAGATACTCTAGCACAGATACGCAGTATTTT
TRBJ2-7 TRBD2 TRBV27 NA CASSPGTSVSYEQYF TGTGCCAGCAGTCCGGGGACTAGCGTCTCCTACGAGCAGTACTTC
TRBJ2-7 NA TRBV15 NA CATSRDITALTDEQYF TGTGCCACCAGCAGAGATATAACAGCCCTTACTGACGAGCAGTACTTC
TRBJ2-1 NA TRBV7-6 NA CASSHPGQKPYNEQFF TGTGCCAGCAGCCATCCGGGACAAAAACCTTACAATGAGCAGTTCTTC
TRBJ1-1 NA TRBV6-2/TRBV6-3 NA CASSRSVVSPTEAFF TGTGCCAGCAGCCGCAGCGTGGTTAGCCCCACTGAAGCTTTCTTT
TRBJ2-2 TRBD2 TRBV30 NA CAWSRPLAGITNTGELFF TGTGCCTGGAGCCGCCCCCTAGCGGGGATCACGAACACCGGGGAGCTGTTTTTT
TRBJ1-2 NA TRBV28 once CASSWVGRFDGYTF TGTGCCAGCTCTTGGGTGGGGCGCTTCGATGGCTACACCTTC
TRBJ1-4 TRBD1 TRBV6-5 NA CASSWTGGNEKLFF TGTGCCAGCAGCTGGACAGGTGGGAATGAAAAACTGTTTTTT
TRBJ2-3 TRBD2 TRBV7-2 NA CASTPGLLAGGNGDTQYF TGTGCCAGCACCCCAGGGTTACTAGCGGGGGGCAATGGAGATACGCAGTATTTT
TRBJ1-1 NA TRBV5-1 NA CASSYRTGLSTEAFF TGCGCCAGCAGCTACAGGACGGGTCTGAGCACTGAAGCTTTCTTT
TRBJ1-2 NA TRBV6-5 once CASSYGRGEDYGYTF TGTGCCAGCAGTTACGGACGGGGAGAAGACTATGGCTACACCTTC
TRBJ2-7 TRBD1 TRBV28 NA CASRRTRDRIEQYF TGTGCCAGCAGACGAACGCGGGACAGGATCGAGCAGTACTTC
TRBJ2-7 TRBD2 TRBV7-9 few CASSFTSGSGSEQYF TGTGCCAGCAGCTTTACTAGCGGGAGTGGGAGCGAGCAGTACTTC
TRBJ2-7 TRBD2 TRBV5-1 NA CASSLDGLAYEQYF TGCGCCAGCAGCTTGGACGGACTAGCCTACGAGCAGTACTTC
TRBJ2-2 NA TRBV19 NA CASRDRRSTGELFF TGTGCCAGTCGTGACAGGCGGAGCACCGGGGAGCTGTTTTTT
TRBJ2-2 NA TRBV21-1 NA CASGQGAGTGELFF TGTGCCAGCGGACAGGGGGCGGGCACCGGGGAGCTGTTTTTT
TRBJ2-1 NA TRBV24-1 NA CATRSGGTYNEQFF TGTGCCACCCGAAGTGGGGGGACCTACAATGAGCAGTTCTTC
TRBJ2-1 TRBD2 TRBV10-3 NA CAISDPGLENEQFF TGTGCCATCAGTGACCCGGGACTAGAAAATGAGCAGTTCTTC
TRBJ1-2 NA TRBV28 NA CASRGVRGSGYTF TGTGCCAGCAGGGGTGTACGGGGATCTGGCTACACCTTC
TRBJ2-1 TRBD2 TRBV28 NA CAYSGGESGSFNNEQFF TGTGCCTACAGTGGGGGGGAGTCGGGTTCTTTTAACAATGAGCAGTTCTTC
TRBJ2-1 TRBD2 TRBV9 NA CASSVSGGNNEQFF TGTGCCAGCAGCGTTAGCGGGGGTAACAATGAGCAGTTCTTC
TRBJ2-7 TRBD1 TRBV5-3 NA CARSSDRGYDYEQYF TGTGCCAGAAGCTCTGACAGGGGGTATGACTACGAGCAGTACTTC
TRBJ2-7 TRBD1 TRBV6-5 NA CASRSGQGVDYEQYF TGTGCCAGCAGATCGGGACAGGGGGTTGATTACGAGCAGTACTTC
TRBJ2-2 NA TRBV6-5 NA CASSPLDYTGELFF TGTGCCAGCAGTCCCCTAGATTACACCGGGGAGCTGTTTTTT
TRBJ1-1 NA TRBV28 NA CASRDSVEAFF TGTGCCAGCCGCGATAGCGTTGAAGCTTTCTTT
TRBJ2-7 NA TRBV27 NA CASSVRALGSYEQYF TGTGCCAGCAGTGTCAGGGCGCTTGGGTCCTACGAGCAGTACTTC